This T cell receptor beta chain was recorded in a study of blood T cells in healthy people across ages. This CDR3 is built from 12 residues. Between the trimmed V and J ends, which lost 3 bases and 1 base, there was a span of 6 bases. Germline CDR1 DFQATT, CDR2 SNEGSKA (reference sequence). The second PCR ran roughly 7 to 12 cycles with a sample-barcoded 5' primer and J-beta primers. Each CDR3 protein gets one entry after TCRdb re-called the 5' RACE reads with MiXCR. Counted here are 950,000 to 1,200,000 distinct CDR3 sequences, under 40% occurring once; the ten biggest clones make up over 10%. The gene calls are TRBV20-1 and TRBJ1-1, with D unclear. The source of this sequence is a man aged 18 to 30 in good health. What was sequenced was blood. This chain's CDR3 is CSASVANTEAFF. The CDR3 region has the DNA TGCAGTGCTAGCGTGGCGAACACTGAAGCTTTCTTT.